The sequence of this T cell receptor (beta chain) was determined in a study of T-cell memory formation after mild COVID-19. Study conclusions and caveats: A balance of CD4 and CD8 characterized clones contracting day 15 to 85, whereas later expanders leaned CD4+. Cross-reactive memory appears to have joined, as suggested by some responding clones showing up in pre-infection memory.

TCR alpha and TCR beta cDNA libraries carrying sample barcodes and UMIs came from 5'RACE with constant-segment primers. TCRdb itself ran the 5' RACE reads through MiXCR, one entry per CDR3 protein. This table has 270,000 or so distinct CDR3 sequences, roughly 18% appearing once. There are a few counts of this clonotype. The antigen is undetermined. The CDR3 is made up of 14 amino acids. The germline V and J ends were trimmed by 3 bases and 7 bases, with 15 bases remaining between them. Germline V gene sequence: CDR1 SGHVS, CDR2 FQNEAQ. The source of this sequence is a man aged 18-30 years who had mild COVID-19 (a few samples of this study predate the infection). Cell type and time point are not known. The sequenced material came from PBMCs or a T cell subset sorted from them (not recorded which). The chain uses TRBV7-8 and TRBJ1-1; TRBD1 might be the D (6 bases). CDR3 sequence (DNA): TGTGCCAGCAGCTTCCCGGGACAAGAATTTGAAGCTTTCTTT. It yields the protein CASSFPGQEFEAFF.